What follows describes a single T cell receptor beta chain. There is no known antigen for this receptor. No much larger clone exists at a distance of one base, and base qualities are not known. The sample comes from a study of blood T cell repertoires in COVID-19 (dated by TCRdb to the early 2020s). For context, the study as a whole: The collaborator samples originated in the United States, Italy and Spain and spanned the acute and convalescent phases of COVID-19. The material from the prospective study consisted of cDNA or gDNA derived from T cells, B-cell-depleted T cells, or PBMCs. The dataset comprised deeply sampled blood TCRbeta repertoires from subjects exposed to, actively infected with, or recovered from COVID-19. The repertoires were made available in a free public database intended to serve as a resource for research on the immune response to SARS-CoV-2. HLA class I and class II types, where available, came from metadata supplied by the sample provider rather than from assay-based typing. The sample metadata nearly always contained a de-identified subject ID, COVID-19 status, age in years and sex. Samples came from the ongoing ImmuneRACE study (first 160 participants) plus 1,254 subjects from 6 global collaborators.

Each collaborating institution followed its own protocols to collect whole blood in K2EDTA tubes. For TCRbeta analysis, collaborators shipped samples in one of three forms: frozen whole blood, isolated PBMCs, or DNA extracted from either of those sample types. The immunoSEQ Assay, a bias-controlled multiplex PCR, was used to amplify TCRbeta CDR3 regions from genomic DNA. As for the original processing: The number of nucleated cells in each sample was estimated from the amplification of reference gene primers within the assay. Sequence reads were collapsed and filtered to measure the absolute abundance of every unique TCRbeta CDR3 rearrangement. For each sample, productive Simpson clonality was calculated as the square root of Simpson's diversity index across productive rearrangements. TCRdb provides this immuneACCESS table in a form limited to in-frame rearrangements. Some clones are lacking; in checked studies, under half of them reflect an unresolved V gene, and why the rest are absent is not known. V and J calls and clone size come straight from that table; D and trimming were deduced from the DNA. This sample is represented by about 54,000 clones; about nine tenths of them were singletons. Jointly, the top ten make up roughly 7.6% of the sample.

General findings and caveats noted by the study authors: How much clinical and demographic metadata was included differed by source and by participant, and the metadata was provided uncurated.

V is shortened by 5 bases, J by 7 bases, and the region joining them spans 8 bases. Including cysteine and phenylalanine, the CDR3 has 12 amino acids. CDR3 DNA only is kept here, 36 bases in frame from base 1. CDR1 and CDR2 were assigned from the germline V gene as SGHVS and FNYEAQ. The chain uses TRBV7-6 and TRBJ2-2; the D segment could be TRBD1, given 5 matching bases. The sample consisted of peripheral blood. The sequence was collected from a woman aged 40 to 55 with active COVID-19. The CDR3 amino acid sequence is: CASSRQYGELFF. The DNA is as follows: TGTGCCAGCAGCCGACAGTACGGGGAGCTGTTTTTT.